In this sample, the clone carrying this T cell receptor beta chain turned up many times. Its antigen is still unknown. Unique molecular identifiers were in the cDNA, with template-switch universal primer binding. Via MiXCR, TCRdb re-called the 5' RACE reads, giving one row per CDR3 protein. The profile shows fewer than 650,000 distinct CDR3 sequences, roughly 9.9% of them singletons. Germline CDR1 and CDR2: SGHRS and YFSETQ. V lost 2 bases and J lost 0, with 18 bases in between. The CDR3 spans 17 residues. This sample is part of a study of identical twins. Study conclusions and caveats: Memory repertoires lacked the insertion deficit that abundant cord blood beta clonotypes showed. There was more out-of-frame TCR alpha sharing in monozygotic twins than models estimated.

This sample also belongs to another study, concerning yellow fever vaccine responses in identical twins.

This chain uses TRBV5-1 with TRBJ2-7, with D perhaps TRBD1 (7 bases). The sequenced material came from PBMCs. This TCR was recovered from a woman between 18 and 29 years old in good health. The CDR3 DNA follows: TGCGCCAGCAGCTTCGGAGGGACAGACGGTTACTCCTACGAGCAGTACTTC. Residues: CASSFGGTDGYSYEQYF.